One sample yielded the 32 T cell receptor beta chains listed below, sequenced in a study of blood T cell repertoires in COVID-19. Libraries were prepared by immunoSEQ multiplex PCR; TCRdb keeps only in-frame clonotypes and omits some of them. The table records 200,000 to 300,000 clones, around four fifths of them present only once. Sample: peripheral blood. The receptors shown here come from a man aged 55-75 years with acute or convalescent COVID-19.

This clone was seen a few times. The chain couples TRBV6-5 to TRBJ2-7, with 11 bases aligning to TRBD1. There are 14 residues in the CDR3. The V and J ends lost 2 bases and 7 bases, in that order; junction bases with no gene match: 4. The V gene's germline CDR1 is MNHEY and CDR2 SVGAGI. CDR3 sequence (DNA): TGTGCCAGCAGTTACGGGACAGGGGGTTGGGAGCAGTACTTC. This translates into CASSYGTGGWEQYF.

The V gene is TRBV5-1, the J gene TRBJ2-2; D is uncertain. The CDR3 consists of 12 residues. The germline CDR1 and CDR2 sequences are SGHRS and YFSETQ. V lost 4 bases and J lost 1, with 2 bases in between. Here the CDR3 reads CASSQNTGELFF. For the CDR3, the DNA is TGCGCCAGCAGCCAGAACACCGGGGAGCTGTTTTTT.

The chain is built from TRBV2 and TRBJ2-7, with 10 bases that match TRBD1. Germline assignment: CDR1 SNHLY and CDR2 FYNNEI. The CDR3 extends over 13 amino acids. Trimming removed 6 bases from V and 6 bases from J; junction bases left unmatched: 5. The CDR3 DNA is TGTGCCAGCAGCCCCGGGACAGGGGTCGAGCAGTACTTC. Amino acid sequence: CASSPGTGVEQYF.

The rearrangement uses TRBV7-8 and TRBJ1-1; 9 nucleotides match TRBD1. The CDR3 totals 14 residues. Germline V gene sequence: CDR1 SGHVS, CDR2 FQNEAQ. V dropped 3 bases and J dropped 5; count of bases not matched to a gene: 4. The CDR3 DNA follows: TGTGCCAGCAGCTTCCGGACAGGGGTTACTGAAGCTTTCTTT. Translated: CASSFRTGVTEAFF. Full variable domain (remainder filled in from reference TRBV7-8 and TRBJ1-1): GAGVSQSPRYKVAKRGQDVALRCDPISGHVSLFWYQQALGQGPEFLTYFQNEAQLDKSGLPSDRFFAERPEGSVSTLKIQRTQQEDSAVYLCASSFRTGVTEAFFGQGTRLTVV.

The chain links TRBV6-5 to TRBJ2-5; D is possibly TRBD2 (5 bases). Trimming removed 2 bases at V and 1 base at J, with 5 bases between. CDR1 is MNHEY, CDR2 SVGAGI, per germline. The CDR3 length is 13 residues. CDR3 DNA sequence: TGTGCCAGCAGTTACGGACTCCAAGAGACCCAGTACTTC. Encoded protein: CASSYGLQETQYF.

The chain joins TRBV7-9 to TRBJ2-5; D possibly corresponds to TRBD2 (6 bases). Per the germline V gene, CDR1 is SEHNR and CDR2 is FQNEAQ (reference sequence). The ends were cut back, 2 bases at V and 7 bases at J, with 14 bases in the middle. The CDR3 has 14 amino acids. The CDR3 DNA reads TGTGCCAGCAGCTTATCCTCTTGGCGGGGGACCCAGTACTTC. Encoded protein: CASSLSSWRGTQYF.

This clone was counted only a few times. The J gene is TRBJ2-2, the V gene TRBV6-5; a possible D gene is TRBD1 (6 bases). CDR3 size: 15 residues. Trimming removed 6 bases at V and 1 base at J, with 12 bases between. Germline V gives CDR1 MNHEY, CDR2 SVGAGI. CDR3 coding DNA: TGTGCCAGCAGCCCGCTGGGACAGAACACCGGGGAGCTGTTTTTT. The encoded protein is CASSPLGQNTGELFF.

The V and J genes are TRBV11-1 and TRBJ1-6; D remains unclear. There are 13 residues in the CDR3. V lost 3 bases, J lost 7 bases, and 7 bases lay in between. Germline V gives CDR1 SGHAT, CDR2 FQDESV (reference sequence). The CDR3 DNA reads TGTGCCAGCAGCTTGGGCCAAAATTCACCCCTCCACTTT. It encodes CASSLGQNSPLHF. Together with reference TRBV11-1 and TRBJ1-6, the CDR3 gives the full variable domain: EAEVAQSPRYKITEKSQAVAFWCDPISGHATLYWYRQILGQGPELLVQFQDESVVDDSQLPKDRFSAERLKGVDSTLKIQPAELGDSAMYLCASSLGQNSPLHFGNGTRLTVT.

The genes are TRBV29-1 and TRBJ2-1; TRBD2 might be the D (7 bases). V lost 2 bases to trimming and J lost 2 bases, with 19 bases between them. This CDR3 contains 17 residues. CDR1 and CDR2 from the germline V gene are SQVTM and ANQGSEA. This chain's CDR3 is CSVESAIGEGAYNEQFF. CDR3 sequence (DNA): TGCAGCGTTGAATCTGCGATAGGGGAGGGGGCCTACAATGAGCAGTTCTTC.

This chain connects TRBV7-2 to TRBJ2-7, with 11 bases that match TRBD2. Germline CDR1 and CDR2: SGHTA and FQGNSA. After removal of 4 bases from V and 1 base from J, the junction contained 12 bases not matched to a gene. The CDR3 has 18 residues. CDR3 bases: TGTGCCAGCAGCTCCGGACTAGCGGGTCAAAAACTTTCCTACGAGCAGTACTTC. Residues: CASSSGLAGQKLSYEQYF.

The chain joins TRBV5-1 to TRBJ1-1; 12 nucleotides match TRBD1. The CDR3 consists of 15 residues. Germline CDR1 reads SGHRS; CDR2 reads YFSETQ. The trim removed 8 bases at V and 0 bases at J, leaving 5 bases unmatched. CDR3 residues: CASGTGGSMNTEAFF. In nucleotides, the CDR3 is TGCGCCAGTGGGACAGGGGGCAGCATGAACACTGAAGCTTTCTTT.

The CDR3 DNA follows: TGTGCTAGTGGTTTGGCACTCGGACTAGCGGGATCCTCTGGATACAATGAGCAGTTCTTC. It specifies CASGLALGLAGSSGYNEQFF. This chain links TRBV12-5 with TRBJ2-1; 12 bases agree with TRBD2. Germline lookup yields CDR1 LGHNT and CDR2 FRNRAP. Germline trimming cut 1 base from V and 4 bases from J; bases unmatched to any gene: 14. The CDR3 totals 20 residues.

The chain carries TRBV7-6 and TRBJ1-1; a possible D gene is TRBD1 (5 bases). Trimming removed 0 bases from V and 10 bases from J, with 15 bases in between. Looked up from germline, CDR1 is SGHVS and CDR2 is FNYEAQ. CDR3 length equals 14 residues. The CDR3 DNA reads TGTGCCAGCAGCTTAGCGGGACTTCAATCCTCAGCTTTCTTT. This gives the protein CASSLAGLQSSAFF.

The J gene is TRBJ1-1, the V gene TRBV6-5; 8 nucleotides align to TRBD1. The CDR3 has 15 residues. The germline V gene encodes CDR1 MNHEY and CDR2 SVGAGI. J was trimmed by 1 base and V by 4 bases; bases with no gene match: 5. The DNA for the CDR3 is TGTGCCAGCAGTTTTACCGGGACAGGGAACACTGAAGCTTTCTTT. Its protein product is CASSFTGTGNTEAFF.

Regarding this clone: Distinct nucleotide sequences in the sample also encode this CDR3. The chain uses TRBV6-2 or TRBV6-3 and TRBJ2-7; 13 positions match TRBD2. J gave up 3 bases and V 5 bases, and 7 bases lay outside the gene matches. Germline CDR1 MNHEY, CDR2 SVGEGT. The CDR3 has 16 amino acids. The CDR3 reads CASSPQLAGGIYEQYF. CDR3 in DNA: TGTGCCAGCAGTCCACAACTAGCGGGAGGGATCTACGAGCAGTACTTC.

The genes are TRBV5-5 and TRBJ2-2; 8 nucleotides agree with TRBD2. J gave up 1 base and V 2 bases, and 4 bases lay outside the gene matches. The CDR3 length is 16 residues. From germline, CDR1 is SGHKS and CDR2 YYEKEE (reference sequence). CDR3 in amino acids: CASSFGTSLNTGELFF. DNA for the CDR3: TGTGCCAGCAGCTTCGGGACTAGTCTGAACACCGGGGAGCTGTTTTTT.

The chain has TRBV7-2 and TRBJ1-6; 7 bases line up with TRBD1. The CDR3 has 16 amino acids. V lost 4 bases to trimming and J lost 5 bases; unmatched junction nucleotides: 8. Germline CDR1 is SGHTA and CDR2 is FQGNSA. CDR3 bases: TGTGCCAGCAGCTCCTCGGACAGGACGAATAATTCACCCCTCCACTTT. Amino acids: CASSSSDRTNNSPLHF.

In the case of this clone: Other DNA sequences of this sample code for an identical CDR3. The chain combines TRBV30 with TRBJ2-1; 7 nucleotides line up with TRBD2. The CDR3 spans 13 residues. Germline V gene lookup returns CDR1 GTSNPN and CDR2 SVGIG (reference sequence). J gave up 4 bases and V 2 bases, and 2 bases lay outside the gene matches. Here the CDR3 reads CAWSTGGYNEQFF. The DNA of the CDR3 is TGTGCCTGGAGTACCGGGGGGTACAATGAGCAGTTCTTC.

Remarks on this clone: A read error may produce the germline difference seen at one junction end. J is TRBJ2-5 and V is TRBV3-1 (or the pseudogene TRBV3-2), with D possibly being TRBD2 (5 bases). The CDR3 is 10 residues long. Germline lookup yields CDR1 LGHDT and CDR2 YNNKEL (reference sequence). The CDR3 DNA reads TGTGCCAGCAAGCTGAGGGATCTCCACTTC. Its translation is CASKLRDLHF.

The chain has TRBV5-1 and TRBJ2-7, with 8 bases fitting TRBD1. J lost 3 bases, V lost 4 bases, and 9 bases had no gene match. The CDR3 is 15 amino acids. Germline loops: CDR1 SGHRS, CDR2 YFSETQ. The CDR3 sequence is CASSPRDRISYEQYF. CDR3 nucleotides: TGCGCCAGCAGCCCCCGGGACAGGATTAGCTACGAGCAGTACTTC.

This chain joins TRBV12-3 or TRBV12-4 and TRBJ2-7; the match to TRBD1 covers 7 bases. The CDR3 is made up of 13 amino acids. V was pared by 7 bases and J by 7 bases, with 10 bases of the junction left unmatched. The CDR3 reads CASTRQGFQEQYF. CDR3 sequence (DNA): TGTGCCAGCACTCGACAGGGCTTTCAGGAGCAGTACTTC.

This clone was counted only a few times. The chain is built from TRBV6-5 and TRBJ2-3; 10 bases line up with TRBD1. V shed 4 bases, J shed 2 bases, and the junction held 3 bases outside the gene matches. CDR3 length equals 15 residues. Germline assignment: CDR1 MNHEY and CDR2 SVGAGI. CDR3 loop: CASSSGTGVTDTQYF. For the CDR3, the DNA is TGTGCCAGCAGTTCCGGGACAGGGGTCACAGATACGCAGTATTTT.

The CDR3 region is CATRDRNTGELFF. In nucleotides, the CDR3 is TGTGCCACTAGGGACAGAAACACCGGGGAGCTGTTTTTT. The chain recombines TRBV6-5 with TRBJ2-2; the match to TRBD1 covers 7 bases. CDR3 length equals 13 residues. Germline-derived CDR1 and CDR2 are MNHEY and SVGAGI. The junction had 4 bases not matched to a gene; V was cut back by 10 bases and J by 2 bases.

The chain employs TRBV5-1 and TRBJ2-5; 9 nucleotides agree with TRBD1. The CDR3 length is 16 residues. Germline V gene lookup returns CDR1 SGHRS and CDR2 YFSETQ. J was trimmed by 2 bases and V by 5 bases; bases with no gene match: 10. DNA for the CDR3: TGCGCCAGCAGTTACTTTTGGACAGGGGAACAAGAGACCCAGTACTTC. Amino acids: CASSYFWTGEQETQYF.

The V call is TRBV3-1 (or the pseudogene TRBV3-2), the J call TRBJ2-1; 8 bases are shared with TRBD2. The V gene's germline CDR1 is LGHDT and CDR2 YNNKEL (reference sequence). There are 15 residues in the CDR3. V trimming: 1 base; J trimming: 7 bases; junction bases outside the gene matches: 6. The chain's CDR3 is CASSQAVAGRNEQFF. Here the CDR3 DNA reads TGTGCCAGCAGCCAAGCCGTAGCGGGAAGAAATGAGCAGTTCTTC.

The CDR3 here is CASSPRTGGRNSPLHF. The CDR3 region has the DNA TGTGCCAGCAGCCCAAGGACAGGGGGCAGGAATTCACCCCTCCACTTT. V usage is TRBV6-2 or TRBV6-3 and J usage is TRBJ1-6, with 11 bases fitting TRBD1. CDR1 is MNHEY, CDR2 SVGEGT, per germline. This CDR3 has 16 residues. Trimming cost V 6 bases and J 7 bases; bases outside gene matches: 8.

This clone appeared a few times. The CDR3 DNA reads as TGCAGCGTTGAAGACGGGGGAGGTGAAAAACTGTTTTTT. Protein sequence: CSVEDGGGEKLFF. The chain carries TRBV29-1 and TRBJ1-4; possible D gene TRBD1, 5 bases. Deletions cut 0 bases from V and 7 bases from J, with 9 bases between. The germline gives CDR1 SQVTM, CDR2 ANQGSEA. The CDR3 is 13 residues long. The complete variable domain, with remaining parts taken from reference TRBV29-1 and TRBJ1-4, reads SAVISQKPSRDICQRGTSLTIQCQVDSQVTMMFWYRQQPGQSLTLIATANQGSEATYESGFVIDKFPISRPNLTFSTLTVSNMSPEDSSIYLCSVEDGGGEKLFFGSGTQLSVL.

The chain joins TRBV9 to TRBJ1-2; D is perhaps TRBD1 (5 bases). V lost 4 bases and J lost 0, with 10 bases in between. CDR3 length: 14 residues. From germline, CDR1 is SGDLS and CDR2 YYNGEE. CDR3 coding DNA: TGTGCCAGCAGCCCACAGGAAACTAACTATGGCTACACCTTC. Protein product: CASSPQETNYGYTF.

J is TRBJ2-3 and V is TRBV5-4; 8 bases agree with TRBD1. The CDR3 consists of 17 residues. Germline CDR1 is SGHNT and CDR2 is YYREEE (reference sequence). V trimming: 1 base; J trimming: 3 bases; junction bases outside the gene matches: 10. The CDR3: CASSLKIGTGRTDTQYF. CDR3 bases: TGTGCCAGCAGCTTGAAGATAGGGACAGGAAGAACAGATACGCAGTATTTT. Filled out from reference TRBV5-4 and TRBJ2-3, the complete variable domain reads ETGVTQSPTHLIKTRGQQVTLRCSSQSGHNTVSWYQQALGQGPQFIFQYYREEENGRGNFPPRFSGLQFPNYSSELNVNALELDDSALYLCASSLKIGTGRTDTQYFGPGTRLTVL.

The chain carries TRBV4-3 and TRBJ2-4; no reliable D call. The length of the CDR3 is 17 residues. V lost 1 base and J 0 bases, leaving 13 bases between the germline ends. Germline V gene sequence: CDR1 LGHNA, CDR2 YSLEER. CDR3 nucleotide sequence: TGCGCCAGCAGCCAAGTTAAGAGAGTCTTAGCCAAAAACATTCAGTACTTC. Protein product: CASSQVKRVLAKNIQYF.

The rearrangement joins TRBV5-5 to TRBJ1-4, with D hard to call. The CDR3 extends over 15 amino acids. With 2 bases removed from V and 8 bases from J, the gap between germline ends came to 16 bases. CDR1 and CDR2 from the germline V gene are SGHKS and YYEKEE (reference sequence). The CDR3 coding sequence is TGTGCCAGCAGCTTTGGATCCGGGTCATGGGAAAAACTGTTTTTT. Translation: CASSFGSGSWEKLFF.

V is TRBV29-1 and J is TRBJ2-7, with D uncertain. V lost 4 bases and J lost 7, with 17 bases in between. Germline CDR1 reads SQVTM; CDR2 reads ANQGSEA. The CDR3 extends over 13 amino acids. This chain's CDR3 is CSVGPPERWEQYF. The CDR3 bases are TGCAGCGTTGGACCCCCGGAGAGGTGGGAGCAGTACTTC.